These 19 T cell receptor beta chains share one sample of origin, sequenced in a study of blood T cell repertoires in COVID-19. Sequenced by immunoSEQ multiplex PCR; TCRdb stores in-frame clones only, minus some. The sample has some 80,000 clones, over 70% seen once. Sequenced input: peripheral blood. The receptors were gathered from a human donor in a cohort sampled during active COVID-19.

Notes on this clone: At one boundary the junction diverges from the germline segment, which might be a read error. Other DNA sequences in this sample translate to the same CDR3. V gene TRBV3-1 (or the pseudogene TRBV3-2) combines with J gene TRBJ2-7, with TRBD2 matching 9 bases. The CDR3 is made up of 14 amino acids. Germline values: CDR1 LGHDT, CDR2 YNNKEL (reference sequence). CDR3 sequence reads: CASSRTSDPYEQYF. As DNA, the CDR3 is TGTGCCAGCAGCCGGACTAGCGACCCCTACGAGCAGTACTTT.

This clone has a handful of counts. V gene TRBV7-3 combines with J gene TRBJ1-4; the D gene is possibly TRBD1 (6 bases). Per germline, CDR1 SGHTA and CDR2 FQGTGA. The ends were cut back, 5 bases at V and 3 bases at J, with 7 bases in the middle. The CDR3 runs to 13 residues. CDR3 in amino acids: CASSRTANEKLFF. CDR3 sequence (DNA): TGTGCCAGCAGCCGGACAGCTAATGAAAAACTGTTTTTT.

This chain joins TRBV6-5 and TRBJ2-1; 8 positions match TRBD2. Germline V lookup: CDR1 MNHEY, CDR2 SVGAGI. The CDR3 extends over 15 amino acids. Germline trimming cut 6 bases from V and 7 bases from J; bases unmatched to any gene: 11. The CDR3 region is CASREGGLGRNEQFF. The CDR3, as DNA: TGTGCCAGCAGGGAGGGGGGACTAGGAAGGAATGAGCAGTTCTTC.

The gene calls are TRBV11-2 and TRBJ2-5; D may be TRBD2 (5 bases). This CDR3 region has 15 residues. The germline gives CDR1 SGHAT, CDR2 FQNNGV. V was pared by 1 base and J by 1 base, with 10 bases between. Here the CDR3 reads CASSLGGLLQETQYF. Here the CDR3 DNA reads TGTGCCAGCAGCTTAGGAGGACTGCTCCAAGAGACCCAGTACTTC.

The genes are TRBV7-9 and TRBJ2-7; 7 positions match TRBD2. This CDR3 region has 15 residues. V was pared by 3 bases and J by 3 bases, with 8 bases of the junction left unmatched. Germline CDR1 SEHNR, CDR2 FQNEAQ (reference sequence). As DNA, the CDR3 is TGTGCCAGCAGCTTCCCAGGCGGGGGTTTCTACGAGCAGTACTTC. This gives the protein CASSFPGGGFYEQYF.

This chain joins TRBV12-3 or TRBV12-4 and TRBJ1-2, with TRBD1 as a possible D gene (6 bases). Trimming shortened V by 0 bases and J by 8 bases, and 10 bases separated the two germline ends. This CDR3 is built from 13 residues. The CDR3 protein is CASSLADSGGYTF. The CDR3 DNA reads TGTGCCAGCAGTTTAGCGGACAGTGGGGGCTACACCTTC.

This clone was recorded only once. This rearrangement joins TRBV7-8 to TRBJ2-7; 10 nucleotides align to TRBD1. V dropped 2 bases and J dropped 5; count of bases not matched to a gene: 6. The germline gives CDR1 SGHVS, CDR2 FQNEAQ. CDR3 size: 15 residues. CDR3 sequence: CASSLKGTGVHEQYF. CDR3 DNA: TGTGCCAGCAGCTTAAAGGGGACAGGGGTCCACGAGCAGTACTTC.

The DNA of the CDR3 is TGTGCCAGTAGCGAACTAGCGGGGGGGCAGGAGCAGTTCTTC. Amino acid sequence: CASSELAGGQEQFF. The chain joins TRBV19 to TRBJ2-1, with 13 nucleotides matching TRBD2. CDR1 and CDR2 from the germline V gene are LNHDA and SQIVND (reference sequence). Trimming at V came to 6 bases and at J to 10 bases, leaving 6 bases not matched to a gene. The length of the CDR3 is 14 residues.

The chain is built from TRBV27 and TRBJ1-2, with unresolved D. CDR1 is MNHEY and CDR2 is SMNVEV in the germline V gene (reference sequence). The CDR3 is 15 residues long. V lost 5 bases and J 0 bases, leaving 13 bases between the germline ends. CDR3 loop: CASSRGRGANYGYTF. The CDR3 DNA is TGTGCCAGCAGTCGAGGGAGAGGAGCTAACTATGGCTACACCTTC.

The gene calls are TRBV15 and TRBJ2-7; 7 positions agree with TRBD1. Trimming took 0 bases from V and 2 from J; bases not matched to a gene: 4. The CDR3 length is 15 residues. From germline, CDR1 is LNHNV and CDR2 YYDKDF (reference sequence). Written as DNA, the CDR3 is TGTGCCACCAGCAGAGATGGGACAGAAACCTACGAGCAGTACTTC. The encoded protein is CATSRDGTETYEQYF.

The rearrangement joins TRBV7-8 to TRBJ2-1; 13 nucleotides align to TRBD2. Trimming took 1 base from V and 12 from J; bases not matched to a gene: 9. CDR1 and CDR2 (germline): SGHVS, FQNEAQ. This CDR3 is built from 16 residues. The CDR3 region is CASSLEGTSGAPRQFF. Here the CDR3 DNA reads TGTGCCAGCAGCTTAGAAGGGACTAGCGGGGCCCCTAGGCAGTTCTTC.

The V call is TRBV18, the J call TRBJ1-1; D is ambiguous. The ends were cut back, 3 bases at V and 4 bases at J, with 15 bases in the middle. CDR1 and CDR2 from the germline V gene are KGHSH and LQKENI. This CDR3 is 15 amino acids long. The CDR3 DNA reads TGTGCCAGCTCACCGAGGGAGGACCCATCCACTGAAGCTTTCTTT. This translates into CASSPREDPSTEAFF.

V and J are TRBV5-1 and TRBJ2-7; TRBD1 matches 7 bases. From germline, CDR1 is SGHRS and CDR2 YFSETQ. V dropped 4 bases and J dropped 2; count of bases not matched to a gene: 18. The CDR3 is 18 amino acids. This CDR3 reads CASSVIPTTGQPAYEQYF. For the CDR3, the DNA is TGCGCCAGCAGCGTGATTCCGACTACGGGACAGCCAGCCTACGAGCAGTACTTC.

V gene TRBV14 combines with J gene TRBJ2-3, with D possibly matching TRBD1 (6 bases). CDR3 length: 14 amino acids. Germline V gene sequence: CDR1 SGHDN, CDR2 FVKESK. V was pared by 4 bases and J by 4 bases, with 12 bases between. The CDR3 region is CASSRQVFSDTQYF. DNA for the CDR3: TGTGCCAGCAGCCGACAGGTTTTCTCAGATACGCAGTATTTT.

This chain connects TRBV12-3 or TRBV12-4 to TRBJ1-1, with D uncertain. V was pared by 6 bases and J by 3 bases, with 11 bases between. This CDR3 spans 13 amino acids. CDR3 DNA: TGTGCCAGCAGCTTGGAGGAGGACACTGAAGCTTTCTTT. Amino acids: CASSLEEDTEAFF.

This clone is a singleton in its sample. The chain couples TRBV19 to TRBJ1-5; 8 bases match TRBD1. The junction had 4 bases not matched to a gene; V was cut back by 3 bases and J by 6 bases. Per germline, CDR1 LNHDA and CDR2 SQIVND (reference sequence). This CDR3 region has 14 residues. CDR3 sequence (DNA): TGTGCCAGTAGTATTGGACAGGGATTTCAGCCCCAGCATTTT. Encoded protein: CASSIGQGFQPQHF.

The chain combines TRBV20-1 with TRBJ2-3; unclear D gene. Trimming removed 3 bases from V and 10 bases from J, with 11 bases in between. CDR1 is DFQATT and CDR2 is SNEGSKA in the germline V gene (reference sequence). This CDR3 comprises 11 residues. CDR3 in amino acids: CSARALLAQYF. In DNA form, the CDR3 reads TGCAGTGCTAGGGCGCTCCTAGCGCAGTATTTT.

The chain combines TRBV3-1 (or the pseudogene TRBV3-2) with TRBJ2-6; D is possibly TRBD1 (6 bases). This CDR3 spans 20 amino acids. Trimming shortened V by 5 bases and J by 0 bases, and 23 bases separated the two germline ends. Germline V gene lookup returns CDR1 LGHDT and CDR2 YNNKEL (reference sequence). The CDR3 bases are TGTGCCAGCAGCAAAACCCCGGGACAACTTTATCCCTCTGGGGCCAACGTCCTGACTTTC. It yields the protein CASSKTPGQLYPSGANVLTF.

The chain has TRBV29-1 and TRBJ1-2; TRBD1 agrees at 8 bases. Trimming removed 4 bases from V and 4 bases from J; junction bases left unmatched: 5. CDR1 SQVTM and CDR2 ANQGSEA come from the germline V gene. The CDR3 is 13 amino acids. CDR3 region: CSVAGQGLYGYTF. In nucleotides, the CDR3 is TGCAGCGTTGCAGGACAGGGACTCTATGGCTACACCTTC.